This paragraph reports one T cell receptor beta chain. Generated by immunoSEQ multiplex PCR, the TCRdb table keeps only in-frame clones and is missing some. The table records approximately 220,000 clones, more than 85% of them present only once. This sample was included in a study of blood T cell repertoires in COVID-19. Germline CDR1 is SGHVS and CDR2 is FNYEAQ. The CDR3 consists of 16 residues. V lost 5 bases and J lost 2; bases outside the gene matches: 12. The V and J genes are TRBV7-6 and TRBJ2-7; 7 nucleotides align to TRBD1. Source material: peripheral blood. This clonotype was obtained from a man between 40 and 49 years old with acute or convalescent COVID-19. For the CDR3, the DNA is TGTGCCAGCAGCCGGGGTACAGGGGAAAACCCCTACGAGCAGTACTTC. Protein product: CASSRGTGENPYEQYF.